These T cell receptor beta chains were read from a single sample in a study of shared clonotypes between healthy human individuals. Clones were read by immunoSEQ multiplex PCR, and TCRdb kept only the in-frame ones, dropping some. The table has 1,400,000 or so clones, approximately 98.5% seen once. The sequenced sample was naive CD4+ T cells sorted from blood. The receptors were sampled from a man under 40 in good health. Both conserved end residues are part of each CDR3. The D gene is left open where the match is weak.

12	-	TRBV6-5	TRBJ2-1	TGTGCCAGCAGTTACCCAAATAGAGAGCAGTTCTTC	CASSYPNREQFF
15	-	TRBV29-1	TRBJ1-1	TGCAGCGTTGCCCCACTTGCGGTTTATGACAGGGAAGCTTTCTTT	CSVAPLAVYDREAFF
15	-	TRBV9	TRBJ2-1	TGTGCCAGCAGCCCTGAAATTTCGGGCTACAATGAGCAGTTCTTC	CASSPEISGYNEQFF
14	TRBD2	TRBV7-6	TRBJ2-1	TGTGCCAGCGGGAAACTAGCGGCCTACAATGAGCAGTTCTTC	CASGKLAAYNEQFF
13	-	TRBV18	TRBJ1-1	TGTGCCAGCTCACCGGCAGGTGGGACTGAAGCTTTCTTT	CASSPAGGTEAFF
14	-	TRBV18	TRBJ2-5	TGTGCCAGCTCACCGAAAGACAGGAGGGAGACCCAGTACTTC	CASSPKDRRETQYF
16	TRBD2	TRBV19	TRBJ2-1	TGTGCCAGTAGTACAGTAGCGGGAACTTCCTACAATGAGCAGTTCTTC	CASSTVAGTSYNEQFF
16	-	TRBV18	TRBJ1-4	TGTGCCAGCTCACCGAATAACGGACGGAATAATGAAAAACTGTTTTTT	CASSPNNGRNNEKLFF
14	-	TRBV5-1	TRBJ1-5	TGCGCCAGCAGCTTGGTACCAGGGTTACAGCCCCAGCATTTT	CASSLVPGLQPQHF
12	-	TRBV19	TRBJ1-5	TGTGCCAGTAGTAGACACAATCAGCCCCAGCATTTT	CASSRHNQPQHF
17	-	TRBV28	TRBJ1-5	TGTGCCAGCAGTTTATGGGGGTCTAGGGGAAGCAATCAGCCCCAGCATTTT	CASSLWGSRGSNQPQHF
16	-	TRBV5-1	TRBJ2-2	TGCGCCAGCAGCTTGGAACGGCAGAGGAACACCGGGGAGCTGTTTTTT	CASSLERQRNTGELFF
12	-	TRBV11-2	TRBJ2-1	TGTGCCAGCAGCTCTGAGTCGCGTGAGCAGTTCTTC	CASSSESREQFF
16	-	TRBV5-3	TRBJ1-2	TGTGCCAGAAGCTTGTCCCACCCGGCCCTTAACTATGGCTACACCTTC	CARSLSHPALNYGYTF
16	TRBD1	TRBV18	TRBJ1-2	TGTGCCAGCTCACCTAGTTGGGGGACAGGCGCTGTCGGCTACACCTTC	CASSPSWGTGAVGYTF
15	TRBD2	TRBV6-6	TRBJ2-1	TGTGCCAGCAGTTTCTCTAGCGGGTTGGGCAATGAGCAGTTCTTC	CASSFSSGLGNEQFF